The 4 T cell receptor beta chains presented below share a single source sample, sequenced in a study of naive and memory T cell subsets. Both TRBC1 and TRBC2 were covered by a beta constant-region primer of two equimolar oligonucleotides. TCRdb fed the UMI-ligation and nested PCR reads into MiXCR, producing one record per CDR3 protein. The sample carries 77,000 or so distinct CDR3 sequences, under 15% recorded once. Sequencing used central memory CD4+ T cells from blood. The receptors were gathered from a human donor in good health.

The chain employs TRBV20-1 and TRBJ1-1; weak D call: TRBD1 (5 bases). V was pared by 4 bases and J by 5 bases, with 14 bases between. The CDR3 is 13 amino acids. Per germline, CDR1 DFQATT and CDR2 SNEGSKA (reference sequence). The CDR3 DNA sequence: TGCAGTGCTATAACCGGGAAGGGGACTGAAGCTTTCTTT. Translating it yields CSAITGKGTEAFF.

The rearrangement joins TRBV29-1 to TRBJ1-2; unclear D gene. The CDR3 totals 12 residues. CDR1 is SQVTM and CDR2 is ANQGSEA in the germline V gene. Trimming cost V 4 bases and J 3 bases, with 9 bases left between them. CDR3 DNA: TGCAGCGTTGTTGGTCCGGACTATGGCTACACCTTC. Protein product: CSVVGPDYGYTF.

There are a few counts of this clonotype. The gene calls are TRBV5-6 and TRBJ2-5; TRBD2 matches at 8 bases. From germline, CDR1 is SGHDT and CDR2 YYEEEE. The ends lost 0 bases at V and 5 bases at J; junction bases unmatched: 0. The CDR3 spans 13 residues. The CDR3, as DNA: TGTGCCAGCAGCTTGGCGGGGGGGGAGACCCAGTACTTC. Translation: CASSLAGGETQYF.

This clonotype was counted many times. The chain links TRBV6-1 to TRBJ2-1; maybe TRBD1 (5 bases). V lost 7 bases to trimming and J lost 7 bases, with 14 bases between them. Germline loops: CDR1 MNHNS, CDR2 SASEGT. This CDR3 spans 13 amino acids. The CDR3 DNA sequence: TGTGCCAGCAATAGATTTCAGGGAAATGAGCAGTTCTTC. Protein product: CASNRFQGNEQFF.